This T cell receptor (beta chain) was recovered during a study of T cell repertoires in cytomegalovirus infection. This clonotype appeared a few times. The antigen is not known. One entry per CDR3 protein results from TCRdb running MiXCR on the reads. The profile shows about 280,000 distinct CDR3 sequences, around 20% of them singletons. Trimming shortened V by 5 bases and J by 10 bases, and 17 bases separated the two germline ends. This CDR3 is built from 13 residues. The V gene's germline CDR1 is SGHTA and CDR2 FQGNSA. The rearrangement links TRBV7-2 to TRBJ1-1; maybe TRBD1 (6 bases). The receptor's source is a human donor in good health (CMV status not recorded). Some clones in this sample may be carry-over from other donors' samples. The sequencing used cultured PBMCs, collected from culture after CMV antigen stimulation. CDR3 sequence reads: CASSTTRGEGAFF. The CDR3 nucleotides read TGTGCCAGCAGCACTACAAGGGGGGAGGGAGCTTTCTTT.